Below are 21 T cell receptor beta chains sequenced from a single sample in a study of tumor-infiltrating lymphocytes in primary liver carcinoma. It was from roughly 20-30 mg of unsorted bulk tissue that RNA and DNA were co-extracted. Priming with a constant-region primer yielded TCR beta cDNA from about 450 ng total RNA. ARM-PCR was slightly modified, and three nested multiplex PCR rounds with it gave rise to the TCR beta libraries. TRBV1-TRBV30 forward primers paired with a C-beta reverse primer were used in the first two PCR rounds, which ran approximately 10 cycles each. A single record per CDR3 protein comes from TCRdb applying MiXCR to the multiplex PCR reads. The data contain some 87,000 distinct CDR3 sequences, approximately 68% of them seen just once; the ten biggest clones take up 27%. Sequencing was performed on tumor-adjacent normal liver tissue. The source of these receptors is a man between 35 and 55 years old with primary liver carcinoma and hepatitis B virus infection.

Of note for this clonotype: A much more abundant neighbour one base away suggests this may be a read error. The V and J genes are TRBV12-3 or TRBV12-4 and TRBJ2-3; 9 nucleotides align to TRBD2. CDR3 length: 19 residues. The CDR3 sequence: CANSQDGYSSGRSPDTQYF. DNA of the CDR3: TGTGCCAACAGTCAGGACGGATACTCCAGCGGGAGGTCCCCAGATACGCAGTATTTT.

Note on this clonotype: An end of the junction does not agree with germline; a read error may underlie this. The chain links TRBV6-6 to TRBJ2-7; 10 bases map to TRBD2. The CDR3 runs to 16 residues. CDR1 and CDR2 (germline): MNHNY, SVGAGI (reference sequence). The CDR3 nucleotides read TGTACCAGCAGTTCCCTAACTAGCGGGGATCCCTACGAGCAGTACTTC. Amino acid sequence: CTSSSLTSGDPYEQYF.

Remarks on this clonotype: Germline is not matched at one junction end, which may reflect a read error. The chain carries TRBV10-3 and TRBJ1-1, with TRBD1 identical over 7 bases. CDR3 length: 12 amino acids. Germline values: CDR1 ENHRY, CDR2 SYGVKD. The CDR3 spells CAINDLGQEAIF. DNA of the CDR3: TGTGCCATCAATGACCTCGGACAGGAAGCTATCTTT.

A note on this clonotype: A much more abundant neighbour one base away suggests this may be a read error. This rearrangement joins TRBV5-5 to TRBJ2-3; no firm D call. Germline V gene sequence: CDR1 SGHKS, CDR2 YYEKEE (reference sequence). This CDR3 region has 14 residues. The V and J ends lost 0 bases and 2 bases respectively, with 7 bases between them. CDR3 region: CASSLAKITDTQYF. The CDR3 bases are TGTGCCAGCAGCTTGGCGAAGATCACAGATACGCAGTATTTT.

Only one count was recorded for this clonotype. The V gene is TRBV6-1, the J gene TRBJ2-7; weak D call: TRBD2 (6 bases). The V end lost 2 bases, the J end lost 3 bases, and 14 bases lay between the germline ends. The CDR3 consists of 15 residues. Looked up from germline, CDR1 is MNHNS and CDR2 is SASEGT. For the CDR3, the DNA is TGTGCCAGCAGTGAAACTAGCAGGAGCTTCTACGAGCAGTACTTC. Residues: CASSETSRSFYEQYF.

About this clonotype: One junction end does not reproduce the germline sequence, and a read error may be involved. This chain connects TRBV11-2 to TRBJ2-1; 15 bases fit TRBD2. CDR1 and CDR2 (germline): SGHAT, FQNNGV. This CDR3 region has 16 residues. The CDR3 region is CASSSGLAGGYNEQFF. The CDR3 region has the DNA TGCGCCAGCAGCTCGGGACTAGCGGGAGGATACAATGAGCAGTTCTTC.

This clonotype was observed a few times. CDR3: CASGTLREQYF. CDR3 nucleotide sequence: TGTGCCAGCGGGACCCTTCGGGAGCAGTACTTC. The J gene is TRBJ2-7, the V gene TRBV7-9; D assignment may be TRBD1 or TRBD2 (5 bases each). This CDR3 is 11 amino acids long. Germline CDR1 and CDR2: SEHNR and FQNEAQ (reference sequence). The V end was cut by 8 bases, the J end by 7 bases, with 12 bases between.

The genes are TRBV5-1 and TRBJ1-5; D unclear. Germline values: CDR1 SGHRS, CDR2 YFSETQ. V was shortened by 0 bases and J by 5 bases, with 9 bases between the two germline ends. This CDR3 contains 14 residues. The CDR3 spells CASSLGKGHQPQHF. The CDR3 region has the DNA TGCGCCAGCAGCTTGGGGAAGGGTCATCAGCCCCAGCATTTT.

About this clonotype: With a much larger clone just one base away, this may be a read error. The conserved final phenylalanine or tryptophan is absent from the CDR3, which likely points to a read error. CDR3 amino acids: CASRPGLTQETQYL. CDR3 DNA: TGTGCCAGCAGACCGGGACTAACCCAAGAGACCCAGTACCTC. The chain employs TRBV12-3 or TRBV12-4 and TRBJ2-5; 7 nucleotides agree with TRBD2. This CDR3 region has 14 residues. V was pared by 6 bases and J by 1 base, with 5 bases of the junction left unmatched.

Points on this clonotype: At one end the junction does not follow the germline gene, possibly because of a read error. The rearrangement links TRBV6-1 to TRBJ1-2; D is possibly TRBD1 (5 bases). This CDR3 is built from 18 residues. Per the germline V gene, CDR1 is MNHNS and CDR2 is SASEGT. CDR3 loop: CPSSEGPSVRGANCGYTF. The CDR3 nucleotides read TGTCCCAGCAGTGAAGGGCCGAGCGTAAGGGGCGCTAACTGTGGCTACACCTTC.

This clonotype was recorded many times. The chain carries TRBV10-1 and TRBJ2-4, with a tentative D call TRBD2 (6 bases). CDR3 size: 13 residues. V lost 4 bases to trimming and J lost 5 bases, with 9 bases between them. The germline CDR1 and CDR2 sequences are WNHNN and SYGVQD (reference sequence). As DNA, the CDR3 is TGCGCCAGCAGTGGCTCGGGGGAAAACATTCAGTACTTC. It specifies CASSGSGENIQYF.

Remarks on this clonotype: This may be a read error, as it is one base from a much larger clone. Written as DNA, the CDR3 is TGTGCCATCAGTGGAGGGACAAACCCAAACACCGGGGAGCAGTTTTTT. Encoded protein: CAISGGTNPNTGEQFF. The V call is TRBV10-3, the J call TRBJ2-2; tentatively, D is TRBD1 (6 bases). Germline CDR1 is ENHRY and CDR2 is SYGVKD. The CDR3 is made up of 16 amino acids.

As to this clonotype: The germline gene is not matched at one end of the junction; a read error may be the cause. This sequence joins TRBV5-4 and TRBJ2-1; D gene ambiguous. CDR3 length: 15 residues. CDR1 and CDR2 (germline): SGHNT, YYREEE (reference sequence). CDR3 amino acids: CASSAGYSSYNEQLF. CDR3 DNA: TGTGCCAGCAGCGCCGGTTACAGTTCCTACAATGAGCAGCTCTTC.

The table lists this clonotype with a few counts. The conserved closing phenylalanine or tryptophan is absent in this CDR3, likely reflecting a read error. The rearrangement joins TRBV29-1 to TRBJ1-1; 8 bases align to TRBD1. Germline V gives CDR1 SQVTM, CDR2 ANQGSEA. This CDR3 has 13 amino acids. The DNA for the CDR3 is TGCAGCCTTGACGGTCAGGGGGCCACTGAAGCTTTCCTT. It specifies CSLDGQGATEAFL.

V and J are TRBV11-2 and TRBJ2-4; possible D gene TRBD1, 5 bases. Germline V CDR1 and CDR2: SGHAT, FQNNGV. Trimming cost V 5 bases and J 6 bases, with 20 bases left between them. This CDR3 comprises 16 residues. The CDR3 protein is CASSQNERGTGNIQYF. Written as DNA, the CDR3 is TGTGCCAGCAGCCAGAATGAAAGGGGCACGGGAAACATTCAGTACTTC.

At least ten counts were recorded for this clonotype. The rearrangement links TRBV5-1 to TRBJ2-1, with 12 bases lining up with TRBD2. J was trimmed by 9 bases and V by 6 bases; bases with no gene match: 1. CDR1 and CDR2 from the germline V gene are SGHRS and YFSETQ. This CDR3 is built from 12 residues. The CDR3 loop is CASKLAGGEQFF. CDR3 nucleotide sequence: TGCGCCAGCAAACTAGCGGGGGGTGAGCAGTTCTTC.

With respect to this clonotype: Without the conserved terminal phenylalanine or tryptophan, this CDR3 likely stems from a read error. The chain joins TRBV7-9 to TRBJ2-7; 7 nucleotides align to TRBD1. CDR1 and CDR2 (germline): SEHNR, FQNEAQ (reference sequence). The junction had 5 bases not matched to a gene; V was cut back by 3 bases and J by 3 bases. The CDR3 covers 14 residues. The CDR3 is CASSFDRDSYEQYY. CDR3 coding DNA: TGTGCCAGCAGCTTTGACCGGGACAGCTACGAGCAGTACTAC.

This clonotype was detected many times. The chain recombines TRBV29-1 with TRBJ2-3, with 9 bases identical to TRBD2. V lost 6 bases and J lost 5; bases outside the gene matches: 12. The germline gives CDR1 SQVTM, CDR2 ANQGSEA. CDR3 length equals 15 residues. CDR3 coding DNA: TGCAGCGTCGCCAACATAGCGGGAGCTGGAGATACGCAGTATTTT. Protein sequence: CSVANIAGAGDTQYF.

The chain recombines TRBV29-1 with TRBJ2-6, with a weak D call TRBD2 (5 bases). V lost 4 bases and J 2 bases, leaving 15 bases between the germline ends. CDR1 SQVTM and CDR2 ANQGSEA come from the germline V gene. The CDR3 sequence is 16 residues long. The CDR3: CSVGNGEGPGANVLTF. The CDR3 DNA sequence: TGCAGCGTTGGGAACGGGGAAGGACCTGGGGCCAACGTCCTGACTTTC.

This clonotype has just one count. At one boundary the junction diverges from the germline segment, which might be a read error. The rearrangement uses TRBV11-3 and TRBJ2-1, with D tentatively TRBD2 (5 bases). The CDR3 covers 14 residues. Germline V gives CDR1 SGHNT, CDR2 YENEEA. CDR3 loop: CTSSLGSSYNEQLF. In nucleotides, the CDR3 is TGTACCAGCAGCTTAGGGAGCTCCTACAATGAGCAGTTATTC. The full variable domain, its missing parts supplied by reference TRBV11-3 and TRBJ2-1, is EAGVVQSPRYKIIEKKQPVAFWCNPISGHNTLYWYLQNLGQGPELLIRYENEEAVDDSQLPKDRFSAERLKGVDSTLKIQPAELGDSAVYLCTSSLGSSYNEQLFGPGTRLTVL.

This clonotype showed up many times. The DNA of the CDR3 is TGCAGCGTGGCCGGGACTAGCGGGGAGGAGACCCAGTACTTC. Amino acid sequence: CSVAGTSGEETQYF. V gene TRBV29-1 combines with J gene TRBJ2-5; TRBD2 matches 13 bases. CDR1 SQVTM and CDR2 ANQGSEA come from the germline V gene. The CDR3 totals 14 residues. The V gene end was trimmed by 6 bases and the J gene end by 5 bases; junction bases not matched to a gene: 6.